The rows below give T cell receptor beta chains drawn from one sample of a study of CXCR3-negative and CXCR3-positive naive CD8 T cells. TCRdb reprocessed the 5' RACE reads, keeping one entry per CDR3 protein, no DNA. The sample table includes some 130,000 distinct CDR3 sequences. What was sequenced was naive CXCR3- CD8+ T cells from blood. Every receptor here comes from a human donor in good health. Some clones in this sample may be carry-over from other donors' samples. CDR3s include the opening cysteine and the closing phenylalanine or tryptophan.

CDR3 length,V gene,J gene,CDR3 protein
13,TRBV7-9,TRBJ1-1,CASAFGVNTEAFF
14,TRBV15,TRBJ1-6,CATSQGVDLIPLHF
14,TRBV7-9,TRBJ2-3,CASGLGRNWDTQYF
15,TRBV12-3/TRBV12-4,TRBJ2-5,CASSPPPPAKETQYF
16,TRBV23-1,TRBJ2-4,CASSQGRGGPKNIQYF
15,TRBV5-6,TRBJ2-1,CASGSGTGGYNEQFF
12,TRBV7-9,TRBJ2-5,CASSFFQETQYF
12,TRBV4-1,TRBJ2-1,CASSPNYNEQFF
16,TRBV13,TRBJ2-1,CASSLGRLVFGDEQFF
16,TRBV6-6,TRBJ1-6,CASINTQSSYNSPLHF
12,TRBV29-1,TRBJ2-7,CSVVVEAYEQYF
14,TRBV10-3,TRBJ2-1,CAISESGTHNEQFF
18,TRBV9,TRBJ2-4,CASSVEGGLAGDSGIQYF
14,TRBV28,TRBJ2-5,CASSLLSDQETQYF
16,TRBV27,TRBJ2-1,CASSFLAGATYNEQFF
14,TRBV12-3/TRBV12-4,TRBJ1-1,CASREKTGSTEAFF
13,TRBV7-2,TRBJ2-1,CASSLGSGGRRFF
14,TRBV9,TRBJ2-7,CASSVGGDTYEQYF
14,TRBV3-1,TRBJ1-4,CASSLPGESEKLFF
20,TRBV29-1,TRBJ2-5,CSVEDPSEGLAGGPGETQYF
15,TRBV10-3,TRBJ2-1,CAIRVDPPADDEQFF
14,TRBV28,TRBJ2-1,CASSTRGVYNEQFF
14,TRBV7-9,TRBJ1-1,CASSPQGLNTEAFF
13,TRBV12-3/TRBV12-4,TRBJ2-5,CASGQAYQETQYF
12,TRBV29-1,TRBJ2-1,CSVERDSLEQFF
17,TRBV28,TRBJ2-1,CASSSKQSGSSYNEQFF
13,TRBV29-1,TRBJ1-1,CSVRGAGGTEAFF
15,TRBV27,TRBJ2-2,CASSSSGGEHGELFF
18,TRBV29-1,TRBJ2-1,CSVWVGIGGPSSYNEQFF
13,TRBV28,TRBJ2-3,CASISGAKDTQYF
16,TRBV4-2,TRBJ2-5,CSSSQAYPQGGETQYF
14,TRBV5-5,TRBJ1-1,CASSFGQGTSEASF
15,TRBV5-1,TRBJ2-7,CASSLLAGVFHEQYF
15,TRBV5-6,TRBJ2-4,CASSPGEGFQNIQYF
17,TRBV12-3/TRBV12-4,TRBJ2-7,CASSSPLAGGGSYEQYF
13,TRBV7-3,TRBJ2-7,CASSPDPRDEQYF
12,TRBV29-1,TRBJ2-3,CSVVKNTDTQYF
16,TRBV11-2,TRBJ1-6,CASSLYRNSYNSPLHF
13,TRBV29-1,TRBJ1-1,CSYVGGSNTEAFF
13,TRBV28,TRBJ2-3,CASSDTWADTQYF
15,TRBV2,TRBJ1-3,CASSPGRASGNTIYF
16,TRBV7-9,TRBJ2-7,CASSFTYGTGSYEQYF
12,TRBV18,TRBJ2-3,CASSPATDTQYF
12,TRBV28,TRBJ1-1,CASATSRTEAFF
15,TRBV29-1,TRBJ2-7,CSVAPQGQGAYEQYF
14,TRBV29-1,TRBJ2-3,CSVEGGTGADTQYF
14,TRBV9,TRBJ1-3,CASSAVYSGNTIYF
12,TRBV7-9,TRBJ2-1,CASSSIPDEQFF
18,TRBV4-1,TRBJ2-7,CASSQGGTSGRISYEQYF
16,TRBV10-3,TRBJ2-6,CAISESSGYGANVLTF
14,TRBV28,TRBJ2-1,CASSPRDRVHEQFF
15,TRBV28,TRBJ2-1,CASSLLAGGLNEQFF
14,TRBV30,TRBJ1-1,CAWSEGVTRTEAFF
16,TRBV4-3,TRBJ2-6,CASSQDWSSGANVLTF